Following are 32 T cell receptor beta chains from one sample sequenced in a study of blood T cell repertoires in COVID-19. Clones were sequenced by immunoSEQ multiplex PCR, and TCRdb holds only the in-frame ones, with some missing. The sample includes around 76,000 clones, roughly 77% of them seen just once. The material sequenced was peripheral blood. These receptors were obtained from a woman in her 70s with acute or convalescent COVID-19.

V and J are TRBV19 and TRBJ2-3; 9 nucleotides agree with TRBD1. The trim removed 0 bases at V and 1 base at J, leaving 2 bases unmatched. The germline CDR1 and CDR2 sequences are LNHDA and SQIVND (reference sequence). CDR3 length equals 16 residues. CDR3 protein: CASSIDGTGRTDTQYF. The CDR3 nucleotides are TGTGCCAGTAGTATAGATGGGACAGGGCGCACAGATACGCAGTATTTT. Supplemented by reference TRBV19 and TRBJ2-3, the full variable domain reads DGGITQSPKYLFRKEGQNVTLSCEQNLNHDAMYWYRQDPGQGLRLIYYSQIVNDFQKGDIAEGYSVSREKKESFPLTVTSAQKNPTAFYLCASSIDGTGRTDTQYFGPGTRLTVL.

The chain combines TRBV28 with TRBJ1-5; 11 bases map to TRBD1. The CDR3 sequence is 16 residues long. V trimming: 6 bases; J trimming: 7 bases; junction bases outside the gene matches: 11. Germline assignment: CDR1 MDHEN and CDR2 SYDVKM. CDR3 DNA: TGTGCCAGCAGGAGGACAGGGGGCGGGGGTTGGCAGCCCCAGCATTTT. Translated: CASRRTGGGGWQPQHF.

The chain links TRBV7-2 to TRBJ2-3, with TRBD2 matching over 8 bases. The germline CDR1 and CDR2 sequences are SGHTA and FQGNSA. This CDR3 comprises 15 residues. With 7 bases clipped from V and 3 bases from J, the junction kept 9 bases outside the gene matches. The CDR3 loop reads CASTAGLAQTDTQYF. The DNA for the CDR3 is TGTGCCAGCACTGCAGGACTAGCCCAGACAGATACGCAGTATTTT.

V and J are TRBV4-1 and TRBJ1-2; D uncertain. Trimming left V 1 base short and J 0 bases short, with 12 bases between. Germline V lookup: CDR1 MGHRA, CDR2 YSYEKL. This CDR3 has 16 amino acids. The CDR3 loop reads CASSQVEAATNYGYTF. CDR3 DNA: TGCGCCAGCAGCCAAGTTGAGGCAGCAACTAACTATGGCTACACCTTC.

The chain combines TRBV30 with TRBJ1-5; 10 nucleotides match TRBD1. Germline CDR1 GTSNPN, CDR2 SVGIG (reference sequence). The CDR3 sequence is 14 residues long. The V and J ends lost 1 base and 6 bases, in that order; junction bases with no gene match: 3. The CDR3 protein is CAWSGQGAGQPQHF. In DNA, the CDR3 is TGTGCCTGGAGTGGACAGGGGGCAGGTCAGCCCCAGCATTTT.

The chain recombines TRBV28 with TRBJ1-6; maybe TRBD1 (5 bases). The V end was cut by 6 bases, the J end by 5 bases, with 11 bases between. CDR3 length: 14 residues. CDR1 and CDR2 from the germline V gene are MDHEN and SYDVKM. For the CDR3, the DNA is TGTGCCAGCAGGTATTGGGGCAATAATTCACCCCTCCACTTT. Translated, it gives CASRYWGNNSPLHF.

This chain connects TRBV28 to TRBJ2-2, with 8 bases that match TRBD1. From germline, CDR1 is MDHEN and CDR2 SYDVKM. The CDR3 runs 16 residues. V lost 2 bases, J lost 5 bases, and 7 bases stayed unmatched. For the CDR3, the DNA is TGTGCCAGCAGTTTAACCGGGAACAGGGGGACCGGGGAGCTGTTTTTT. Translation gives CASSLTGNRGTGELFF.

This CDR3 is CASSPYRQGLTEAFF. The DNA for the CDR3 is TGTGCCAGCAGTCCCTACCGGCAGGGGTTGACTGAAGCTTTCTTT. The chain carries TRBV28 and TRBJ1-1; possible D gene TRBD1, 6 bases. Germline-derived CDR1 and CDR2 are MDHEN and SYDVKM. The CDR3 has 15 amino acids. Trimming cost V 5 bases and J 5 bases, with 18 bases left between them.

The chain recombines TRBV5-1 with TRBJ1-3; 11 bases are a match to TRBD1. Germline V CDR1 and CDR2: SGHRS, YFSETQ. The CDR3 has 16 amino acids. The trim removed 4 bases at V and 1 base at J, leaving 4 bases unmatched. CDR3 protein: CASSGGQGVSGNTIYF. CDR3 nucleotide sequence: TGCGCCAGCAGCGGGGGACAGGGGGTATCTGGAAACACCATATATTTT.

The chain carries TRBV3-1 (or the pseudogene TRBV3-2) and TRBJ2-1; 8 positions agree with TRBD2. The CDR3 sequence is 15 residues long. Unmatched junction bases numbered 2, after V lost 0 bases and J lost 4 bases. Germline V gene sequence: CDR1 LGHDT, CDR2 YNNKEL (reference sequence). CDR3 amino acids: CASSQDPGGYNEQFF. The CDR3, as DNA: TGTGCCAGCAGCCAAGATCCGGGGGGGTACAATGAGCAGTTCTTC.

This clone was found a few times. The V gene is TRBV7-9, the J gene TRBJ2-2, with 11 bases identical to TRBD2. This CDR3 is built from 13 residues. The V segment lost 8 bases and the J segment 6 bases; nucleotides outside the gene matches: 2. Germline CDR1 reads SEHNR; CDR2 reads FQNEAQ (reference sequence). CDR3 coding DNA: TGTGCCAGCGGACTAGCGGGTTCCGGGGAGCTGTTTTTT. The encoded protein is CASGLAGSGELFF.

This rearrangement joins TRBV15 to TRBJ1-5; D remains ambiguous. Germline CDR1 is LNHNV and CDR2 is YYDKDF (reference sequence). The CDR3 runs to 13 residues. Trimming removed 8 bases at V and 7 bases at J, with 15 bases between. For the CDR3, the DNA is TGTGCCACCGCCCTTGGACGGGGACAGCCCCAGCATTTT. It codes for CATALGRGQPQHF.

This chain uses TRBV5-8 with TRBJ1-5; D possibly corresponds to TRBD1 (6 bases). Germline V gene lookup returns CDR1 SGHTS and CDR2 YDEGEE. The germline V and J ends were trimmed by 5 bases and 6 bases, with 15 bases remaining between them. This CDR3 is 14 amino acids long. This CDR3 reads CASSSRTGSQPQHF. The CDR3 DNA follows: TGTGCCAGCAGTTCCCGTACAGGGAGTCAGCCCCAGCATTTT.

CDR3 in amino acids: CASSPFLIESGSRTGELFF. CDR3 DNA sequence: TGTGCCAGCTCACCGTTTTTGATTGAGAGCGGGAGTCGGACCGGGGAGCTGTTTTTT. The J gene is TRBJ2-2, the V gene TRBV18; TRBD2 matches at 8 bases. CDR3 length: 19 amino acids. Per germline, CDR1 KGHSH and CDR2 LQKENI. The junction had 17 bases not matched to a gene; V was cut back by 3 bases and J by 5 bases.

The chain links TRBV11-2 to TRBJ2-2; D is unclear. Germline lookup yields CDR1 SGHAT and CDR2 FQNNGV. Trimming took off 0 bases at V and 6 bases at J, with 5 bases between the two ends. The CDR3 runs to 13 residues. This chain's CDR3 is CASSLDLAGELFF. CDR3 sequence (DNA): TGTGCCAGCAGCTTAGATCTTGCCGGGGAGCTGTTTTTT. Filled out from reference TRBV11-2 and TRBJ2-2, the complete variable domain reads EAGVAQSPRYKIIEKRQSVAFWCNPISGHATLYWYQQILGQGPKLLIQFQNNGVVDDSQLPKDRFSAERLKGVDSTLKIQPAKLEDSAVYLCASSLDLAGELFFGEGSRLTVL.

The CDR3, as DNA: TGTGCCAGCAGCTTGGCGGGACTCCCGAACACTGAAGCTTTCTTT. Its translation: CASSLAGLPNTEAFF. This chain uses TRBV7-2 with TRBJ1-1, with D perhaps TRBD1 (5 bases). The germline gives CDR1 SGHTA, CDR2 FQGNSA. This CDR3 region has 15 residues. Trimming removed 3 bases at V and 1 base at J, with 12 bases between.

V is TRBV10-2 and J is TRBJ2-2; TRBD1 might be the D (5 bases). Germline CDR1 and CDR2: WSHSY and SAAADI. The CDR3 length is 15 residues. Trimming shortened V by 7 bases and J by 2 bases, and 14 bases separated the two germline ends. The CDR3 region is CASTIDRFNTGELFF. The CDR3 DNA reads TGCGCCAGCACCATCGACAGATTCAACACCGGGGAGCTGTTTTTT.

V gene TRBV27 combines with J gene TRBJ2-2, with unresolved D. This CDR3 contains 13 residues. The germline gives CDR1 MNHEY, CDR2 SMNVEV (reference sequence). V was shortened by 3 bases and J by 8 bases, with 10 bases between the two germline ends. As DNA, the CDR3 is TGTGCCAGCAGTTTGTTCAGGTTGGGGGAGCTGTTTTTT. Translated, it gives CASSLFRLGELFF.

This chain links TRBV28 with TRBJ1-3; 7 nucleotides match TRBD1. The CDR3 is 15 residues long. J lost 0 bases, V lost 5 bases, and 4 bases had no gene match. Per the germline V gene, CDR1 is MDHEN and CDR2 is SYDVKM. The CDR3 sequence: CASSVGGLSGNTIYF. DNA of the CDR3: TGTGCCAGCAGTGTAGGGGGCCTCTCTGGAAACACCATATATTTT.

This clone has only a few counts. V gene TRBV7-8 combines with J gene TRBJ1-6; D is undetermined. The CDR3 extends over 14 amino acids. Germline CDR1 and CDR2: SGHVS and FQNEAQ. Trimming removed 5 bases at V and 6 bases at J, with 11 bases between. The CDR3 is CASSPRVVNSPLHF. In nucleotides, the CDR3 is TGTGCCAGCAGCCCCCGGGTTGTTAATTCACCCCTCCACTTT. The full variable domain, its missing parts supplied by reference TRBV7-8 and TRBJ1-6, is GAGVSQSPRYKVAKRGQDVALRCDPISGHVSLFWYQQALGQGPEFLTYFQNEAQLDKSGLPSDRFFAERPEGSVSTLKIQRTQQEDSAVYLCASSPRVVNSPLHFGNGTRLTVT.

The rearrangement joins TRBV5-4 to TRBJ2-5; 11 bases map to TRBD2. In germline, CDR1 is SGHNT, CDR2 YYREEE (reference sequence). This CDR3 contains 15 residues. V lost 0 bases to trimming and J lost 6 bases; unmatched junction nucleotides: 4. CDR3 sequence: CASSLVLAGVQTQYF. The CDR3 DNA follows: TGTGCCAGCAGCTTGGTACTAGCGGGGGTACAGACCCAGTACTTC.

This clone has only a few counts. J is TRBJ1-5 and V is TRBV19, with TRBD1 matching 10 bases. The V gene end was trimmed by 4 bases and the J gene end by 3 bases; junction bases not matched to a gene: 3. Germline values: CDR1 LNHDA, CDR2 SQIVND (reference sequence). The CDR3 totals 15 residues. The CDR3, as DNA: TGTGCCAGTAGTAAGACAGGGGGCAACAATCAGCCCCAGCATTTT. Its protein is CASSKTGGNNQPQHF.

For the CDR3, the DNA is TGTGCCAGCAGCCAAGCGTATGAGAGCGGGGAGCTGTTTTTT. It specifies CASSQAYESGELFF. The chain is built from TRBV3-1 (or the pseudogene TRBV3-2) and TRBJ2-2; D call uncertain. The length of the CDR3 is 14 residues. Trimming took 1 base from V and 7 from J, leaving 10 bases between them. Germline values: CDR1 LGHDT, CDR2 YNNKEL (reference sequence).

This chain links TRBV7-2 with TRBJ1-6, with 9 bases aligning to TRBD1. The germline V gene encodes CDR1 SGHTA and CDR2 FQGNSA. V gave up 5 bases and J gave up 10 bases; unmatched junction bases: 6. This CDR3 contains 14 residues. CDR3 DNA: TGTGCCAGCAGCACGACAGGGGGGGAATCACCCCTCCACTTT. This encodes CASSTTGGESPLHF. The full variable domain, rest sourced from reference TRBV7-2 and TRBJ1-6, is GAGVSQSPSNKVTEKGKDVELRCDPISGHTALYWYRQSLGQGLEFLIYFQGNSAPDKSGLPSDRFSAERTGGSVSTLTIQRTQQEDSAVYLCASSTTGGESPLHFGNGTRLTVT.

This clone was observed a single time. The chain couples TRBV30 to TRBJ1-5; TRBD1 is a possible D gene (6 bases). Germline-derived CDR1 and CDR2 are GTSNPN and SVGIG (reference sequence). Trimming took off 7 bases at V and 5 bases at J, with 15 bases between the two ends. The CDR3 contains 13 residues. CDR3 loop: CALDQGRDQPQHF. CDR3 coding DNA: TGTGCCTTAGACCAGGGGAGAGATCAGCCCCAGCATTTT.

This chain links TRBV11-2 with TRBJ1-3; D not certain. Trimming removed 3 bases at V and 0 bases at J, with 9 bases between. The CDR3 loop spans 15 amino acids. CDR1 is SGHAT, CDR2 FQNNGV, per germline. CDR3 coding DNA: TGTGCCAGCAGCTTTGGGCTAAGCTCTGGAAACACCATATATTTT. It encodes CASSFGLSSGNTIYF.

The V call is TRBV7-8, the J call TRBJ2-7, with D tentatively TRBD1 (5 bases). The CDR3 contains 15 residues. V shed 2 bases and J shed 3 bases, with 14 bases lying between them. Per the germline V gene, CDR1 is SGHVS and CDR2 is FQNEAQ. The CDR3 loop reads CASSLPQGNIYEQYF. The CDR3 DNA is TGTGCCAGCAGCTTACCCCAGGGAAATATCTACGAGCAGTACTTC. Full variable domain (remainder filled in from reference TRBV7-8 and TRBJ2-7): GAGVSQSPRYKVAKRGQDVALRCDPISGHVSLFWYQQALGQGPEFLTYFQNEAQLDKSGLPSDRFFAERPEGSVSTLKIQRTQQEDSAVYLCASSLPQGNIYEQYFGPGTRLTVT.

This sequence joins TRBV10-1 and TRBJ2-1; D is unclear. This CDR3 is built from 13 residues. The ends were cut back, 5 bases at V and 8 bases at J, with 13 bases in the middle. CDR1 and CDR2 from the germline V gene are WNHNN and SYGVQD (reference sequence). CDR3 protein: CASSLLGRDEQFF. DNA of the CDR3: TGCGCCAGCAGTTTGCTCGGTCGGGATGAGCAGTTCTTC.

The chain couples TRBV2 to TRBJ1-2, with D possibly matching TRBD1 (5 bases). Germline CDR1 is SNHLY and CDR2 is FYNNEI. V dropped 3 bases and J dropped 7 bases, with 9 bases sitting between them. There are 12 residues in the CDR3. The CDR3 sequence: CASSERGIGYTF. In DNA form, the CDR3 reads TGTGCCAGCAGTGAGCGGGGGATTGGCTACACCTTC.

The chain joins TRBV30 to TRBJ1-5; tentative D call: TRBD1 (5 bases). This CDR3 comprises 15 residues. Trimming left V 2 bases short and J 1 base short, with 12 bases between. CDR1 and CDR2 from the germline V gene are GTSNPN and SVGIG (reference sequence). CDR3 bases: TGTGCCTGGAGTCCAGTGGCAGGGAGCAATCAGCCCCAGCATTTT. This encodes CAWSPVAGSNQPQHF.

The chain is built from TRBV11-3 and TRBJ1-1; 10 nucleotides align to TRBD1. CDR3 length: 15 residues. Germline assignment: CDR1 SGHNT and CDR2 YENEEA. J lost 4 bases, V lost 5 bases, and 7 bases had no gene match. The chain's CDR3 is CASSHGQGDGTEAFF. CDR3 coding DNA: TGTGCCAGCAGCCATGGACAGGGGGATGGCACTGAAGCTTTCTTT.

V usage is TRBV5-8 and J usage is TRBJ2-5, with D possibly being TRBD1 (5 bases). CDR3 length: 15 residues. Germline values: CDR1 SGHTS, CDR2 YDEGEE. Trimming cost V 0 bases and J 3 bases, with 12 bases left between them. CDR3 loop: CASSLGLQGKETQYF. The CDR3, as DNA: TGTGCCAGCAGCTTGGGTCTGCAGGGTAAAGAGACCCAGTACTTC.